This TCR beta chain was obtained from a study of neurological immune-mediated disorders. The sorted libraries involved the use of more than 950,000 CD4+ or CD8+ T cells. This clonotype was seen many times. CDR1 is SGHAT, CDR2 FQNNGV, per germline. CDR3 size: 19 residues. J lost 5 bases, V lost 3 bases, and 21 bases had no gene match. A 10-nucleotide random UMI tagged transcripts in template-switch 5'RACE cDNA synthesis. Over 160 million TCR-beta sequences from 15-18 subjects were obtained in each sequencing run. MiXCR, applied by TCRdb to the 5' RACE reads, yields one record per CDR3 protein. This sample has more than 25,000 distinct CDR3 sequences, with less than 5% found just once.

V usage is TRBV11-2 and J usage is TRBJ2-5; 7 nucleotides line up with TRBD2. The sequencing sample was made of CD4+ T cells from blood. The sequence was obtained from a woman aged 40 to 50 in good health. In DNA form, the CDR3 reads TGTGCCAGCAGCTTTGGAGACTACCGCGGACTAGGCGAGGGGGAGACCCAGTACTTC. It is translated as CASSFGDYRGLGEGETQYF.